This T cell receptor (beta chain) was recovered during a study of T cells in narcolepsy. Notes on this clone: Its antigen is currently unknown.

J lost 4 bases, V lost 5 bases, and 4 bases had no gene match. Per germline, CDR1 MNHNS and CDR2 SASEGT. The CDR3 is 14 amino acids. General study points: Autoreactive clonotypes reportedly recurred in blood of same and different patients, not controls.

Sequenced by immunoSEQ multiplex PCR; TCRdb stores in-frame clones only, minus some. The table has approximately 30,000 clones, around three quarters seen once; the top ten hold around 3.7%. This receptor was obtained from a human donor with narcolepsy. The specimen sequenced was CD45RA- memory CD4+ T cells from PBMCs. The J gene is TRBJ2-2, the V gene TRBV6-1; 7 nucleotides align to TRBD2. This chain's CDR3 is CASSRERGTGELFF. The CDR3 DNA follows: TGTGCCAGCAGTAGGGAGCGGGGCACCGGGGAGCTGTTTTTT.